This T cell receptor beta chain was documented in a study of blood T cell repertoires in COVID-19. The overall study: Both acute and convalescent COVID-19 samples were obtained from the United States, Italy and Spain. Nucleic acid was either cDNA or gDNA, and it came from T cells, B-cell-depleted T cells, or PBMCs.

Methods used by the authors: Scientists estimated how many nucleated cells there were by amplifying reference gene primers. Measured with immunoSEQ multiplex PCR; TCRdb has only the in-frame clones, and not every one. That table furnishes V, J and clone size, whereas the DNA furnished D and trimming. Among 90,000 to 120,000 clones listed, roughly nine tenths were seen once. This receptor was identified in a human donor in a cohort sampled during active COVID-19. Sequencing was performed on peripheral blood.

The CDR3: CASSQTSGVGDEQFF. CDR3 nucleotide sequence: TGCGCCAGCAGCCAGACTAGCGGAGTGGGCGATGAGCAGTTCTTC. This chain joins TRBV4-1 and TRBJ2-1; 9 nucleotides line up with TRBD2. Losses at the gene ends were 3 bases for V and 8 bases for J; bases not matched to a gene: 8. CDR1 and CDR2 (germline): MGHRA, YSYEKL. CDR3 length: 15 residues.